The rows below give T cell receptor beta chains drawn from one sample of a study of identical twins. TCRdb re-analysed the 5' RACE reads in MiXCR, keeping a single row per CDR3 protein. The table has roughly 770,000 distinct CDR3 sequences, 18% seen once. In addition, the sample was reused for a study of T cells expressing NK-cell markers.

Material for sequencing was PBMCs. These receptors originate from a woman in her late teens or twenties in good health. Each CDR3 is given with its conserved first and last residue. A D gene is named only where the DNA matches it firmly. Clone size, where shown, is once, few, many, or a class for clones that have expanded.

clone size	D gene	V gene	J gene	CDR3 protein	CDR3 DNA
few	-	TRBV5-1	TRBJ2-2	CASSGKRELFF	TGCGCCAGCAGCGGAAAGCGAGAGCTGTTTTTT
-	-	TRBV20-1	TRBJ2-7	CSASGELDSYEQYF	TGCAGTGCTAGCGGAGAGCTAGACTCCTACGAGCAGTACTTC
few	-	TRBV20-1	TRBJ2-7	CSASVLRGNYEQYF	TGCAGTGCTAGTGTGTTGCGCGGAAACTACGAGCAGTACTTC
many	-	TRBV6-1	TRBJ1-5	CASKRENNSNQPQHF	TGTGCCAGCAAACGGGAAAACAATAGCAATCAGCCCCAGCATTTT
few	TRBD1	TRBV24-1	TRBJ1-1	CAKTRTGSILNTEAFF	TGTGCCAAGACAAGGACAGGATCTATTCTGAACACTGAAGCTTTCTTT
-	-	TRBV27	TRBJ2-7	CASSLVTSTPYEQYF	TGTGCCAGCAGTTTGGTGACTTCCACCCCCTACGAGCAGTACTTC
many	-	TRBV15	TRBJ2-1	CATSPPVGYNEQFF	TGTGCCACCAGCCCCCCCGTTGGATACAATGAGCAGTTCTTC
-	-	TRBV7-2	TRBJ2-7	CASSLVGGQTYEQYF	TGTGCCAGCAGCTTAGTCGGGGGACAGACCTACGAGCAGTACTTC
-	TRBD1	TRBV7-9	TRBJ2-5	CASSLGGTDKETQYF	TGTGCCAGCAGCTTAGGGGGGACAGACAAAGAGACCCAGTACTTC
few	TRBD2	TRBV27	TRBJ2-1	CASSLPTSGGAGQFF	TGTGCCAGCAGTTTACCGACTAGCGGGGGGGCCGGGCAGTTCTTC
once	-	TRBV5-1	TRBJ2-7	CASSWGGQSHYEQYF	TGCGCCAGCAGCTGGGGGGGGCAGAGCCACTACGAGCAGTACTTC
few	-	TRBV6-5	TRBJ2-3	CASWGGGTTQYF	TGTGCCAGCTGGGGAGGGGGGACTACGCAGTATTTT
-	-	TRBV20-1	TRBJ1-1	CSARSSPQNTEAFF	TGCAGTGCTAGGAGTAGTCCCCAGAACACTGAAGCTTTCTTT
few	TRBD1	TRBV19	TRBJ2-1	CASSFSSGQSDRQFF	TGTGCCAGTAGTTTTTCCTCGGGACAGTCTGACAGACAGTTCTTC
-	-	TRBV12-3/TRBV12-4	TRBJ1-6	CASSSHSKGTPLHF	TGTGCCAGCAGTTCCCATTCAAAGGGCACGCCCCTCCACTTT
-	TRBD2	TRBV7-2	TRBJ2-3	CASVLLAGGPADTQYF	TGTGCCAGCGTGTTACTAGCGGGAGGGCCTGCAGATACGCAGTATTTT